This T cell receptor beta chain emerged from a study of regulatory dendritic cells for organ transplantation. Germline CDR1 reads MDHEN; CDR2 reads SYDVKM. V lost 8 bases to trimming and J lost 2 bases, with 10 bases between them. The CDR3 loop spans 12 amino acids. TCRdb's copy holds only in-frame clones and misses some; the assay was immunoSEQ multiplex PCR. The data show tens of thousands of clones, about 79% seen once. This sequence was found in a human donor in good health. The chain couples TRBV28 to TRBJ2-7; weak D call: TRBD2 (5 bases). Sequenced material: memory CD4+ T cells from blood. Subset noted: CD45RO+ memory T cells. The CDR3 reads CASGSVTYEQYF. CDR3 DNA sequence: TGTGCCAGCGGGAGCGTCACCTACGAGCAGTACTTC.